This is a list of T cell receptor beta chains from one sample in a study of CD8 T cells in ankylosing spondylitis. MiXCR was run by TCRdb on the 5' RACE reads, yielding one entry per CDR3 protein. This sample yields under 250,000 distinct CDR3 sequences, of which around 10% are seen a single time; under 8% belongs to the top ten. Sequenced sample: blood, either unsorted or a sorted T cell fraction (not recorded which). These receptors all stem from a male donor with ankylosing spondylitis or in good health (not recorded which). Each CDR3 is given with its conserved first and last residue. Each record gives: clone size, D gene, V gene, J gene, CDR3 protein, CDR3 DNA. D genes are given only for firm matches. A row's size may be missing; if present it is once, few, many or a size class.

.,TRBD1,TRBV29-1,TRBJ1-6,CSVRSGQGSPLHF,TGCAGCGTTCGTAGCGGACAGGGGTCACCCCTCCACTTT
many,.,TRBV29-1,TRBJ1-5,CSAGQGIGQPQHF,TGCAGCGCGGGCCAGGGGATAGGACAGCCCCAGCATTTT
.,.,TRBV12-3/TRBV12-4,TRBJ2-5,CASSPEAGIQETQYF,TGTGCCAGCAGTCCCGAGGCGGGAATCCAAGAGACCCAGTACTTC
.,.,TRBV7-9,TRBJ1-6,CASSLSQISYNSPLHF,TGTGCCAGCAGCTTAAGTCAGATATCCTATAATTCACCCCTCCACTTT
many,.,TRBV4-2,TRBJ1-2,CASSQVAGVSYGYTF,TGTGCCAGCAGCCAAGTGGCAGGGGTCTCCTATGGCTACACCTTC
few,TRBD2,TRBV16,TRBJ2-7,CASSHRGRGYEQYF,TGTGCCAGCAGCCACCGAGGGAGGGGCTACGAGCAGTACTTC
.,TRBD2,TRBV6-1,TRBJ2-7,CASSLAGVGYEQYF,TGTGCCAGCAGCCTAGCGGGAGTCGGTTACGAGCAGTACTTC
many,TRBD1,TRBV5-5,TRBJ2-1,CASSLTGTGHNEQFF,TGTGCCAGCAGCCTCACCGGGACAGGGCACAATGAGCAGTTCTTC
many,.,TRBV29-1,TRBJ2-2,CSVDGGLTGELFF,TGCAGCGTTGACGGCGGGCTGACCGGGGAGCTGTTTTTT
many,.,TRBV15,TRBJ2-3,CATSTALTTDTQYF,TGTGCCACCAGCACCGCCCTCACCACAGATACGCAGTATTTT
many,.,TRBV4-1,TRBJ1-1,CASSQETAKQKAFF,TGCGCCAGCAGCCAAGAAACAGCAAAACAAAAAGCTTTCTTT
many,.,TRBV5-1,TRBJ1-5,CASSLEGNGNQPQHF,TGCGCCAGCAGCTTGGAGGGTAACGGCAATCAGCCCCAGCATTTT
many,TRBD2,TRBV5-1,TRBJ2-5,CASSQGLAGVLETQYF,TGCGCCAGCAGCCAAGGACTAGCGGGAGTACTGGAGACCCAGTACTTC
.,.,TRBV7-9,TRBJ2-1,CASSLAILLSYNEQFF,TGTGCCAGCAGCTTAGCGATCCTTCTCTCCTACAATGAGCAGTTCTTC
few,.,TRBV10-2,TRBJ2-1,CASRWAENNEQFF,TGCGCCAGCAGGTGGGCAGAGAACAATGAGCAGTTCTTC
many,.,TRBV28,TRBJ2-4,CASSATWGPNIQYF,TGTGCCAGCAGTGCTACATGGGGACCGAACATTCAGTACTTC
many,.,TRBV5-1,TRBJ1-1,CASSGGLYGADTEAFF,TGCGCCAGCAGCGGGGGACTATATGGGGCCGACACTGAAGCTTTCTTT
many,.,TRBV4-1,TRBJ1-1,CASSRQGTKIEAFF,TGCGCCAGCAGCCGGCAGGGAACGAAAATCGAAGCTTTCTTT
many,TRBD1,TRBV12-3/TRBV12-4,TRBJ1-6,CASRRQTGNYNSPLHF,TGTGCCAGCAGACGTCAGACAGGGAACTATAATTCACCCCTCCACTTT
once,.,TRBV7-9,TRBJ2-7,CASSPPVRDYEQYF,TGTGCCAGCAGCCCTCCGGTCAGGGACTACGAGCAGTACTTC
few,.,TRBV15,TRBJ2-1,CATSRAPPGEGRDEQFF,TGTGCCACCAGCAGAGCTCCTCCAGGGGAGGGAAGGGATGAGCAGTTCTTC
.,.,TRBV13,TRBJ1-2,CASSFGGGYTF,TGTGCCAGCAGCTTCGGGGGTGGCTACACCTTC
few,TRBD1,TRBV28,TRBJ2-3,CASSFSTGVTDTQYF,TGTGCCAGCAGTTTCTCGACAGGGGTAACAGATACGCAGTATTTT
many,.,TRBV6-6,TRBJ2-7,CASSNGGGEQYF,TGTGCCAGCAGCAACGGAGGGGGCGAGCAGTACTTC
.,.,TRBV29-1,TRBJ2-2,CSAIRGTGELFF,TGCAGCGCCATCAGGGGCACCGGGGAGCTGTTTTTT
many,.,TRBV6-5,TRBJ1-2,CASSFSGPNYGYTF,TGTGCCAGCAGTTTCTCCGGGCCAAACTATGGCTACACCTTC
many,.,TRBV12-3/TRBV12-4,TRBJ2-1,CASSLAQLNEQFF,TGTGCCAGCAGTTTAGCACAGCTCAATGAGCAGTTCTTC
many,TRBD1,TRBV5-1,TRBJ2-3,CASSPGQISTDTQYF,TGCGCCAGCAGCCCGGGACAGATAAGCACAGATACGCAGTATTTT
many,.,TRBV20-1,TRBJ2-3,CSARDWGSYTDTQYF,TGCAGTGCTAGAGATTGGGGCAGTTACACAGATACGCAGTATTTT
.,.,TRBV20-1,TRBJ2-1,CSASRGAVGEQFF,TGCAGTGCTAGTAGGGGAGCAGTCGGTGAGCAGTTCTTC
many,TRBD1,TRBV5-1,TRBJ1-5,CASSLQGANQPQHF,TGCGCCAGCAGCTTGCAGGGGGCGAATCAGCCCCAGCATTTT
many,TRBD1,TRBV15,TRBJ2-7,CATVDVRGQIGDEQYF,TGTGCCACCGTCGACGTACGGGGACAGATCGGCGACGAGCAGTACTTC
few,.,TRBV12-5,TRBJ2-1,CASGPLNLKKRNEQFF,TGTGCTAGTGGTCCTTTGAACCTGAAGAAACGAAATGAGCAGTTCTTC
many,.,TRBV7-2,TRBJ2-2,CASSLDDIIGGELFF,TGTGCCAGCAGCTTAGATGACATTATTGGAGGGGAGCTGTTTTTT
many,.,TRBV6-1,TRBJ2-3,CASSLGGQRGFTDTQYF,TGTGCCAGCAGCCTGGGGGGACAGCGGGGATTCACAGATACGCAGTATTTT
many,.,TRBV6-4,TRBJ2-3,CASSRGPDTDTQYF,TGTGCCAGCAGCAGGGGACCTGACACAGATACGCAGTATTTT
many,.,TRBV12-3/TRBV12-4,TRBJ2-1,CASGLNEQFF,TGTGCCAGCGGGTTGAATGAGCAGTTCTTC
many,TRBD2,TRBV20-1,TRBJ2-2,CSGIAGGTGELFF,TGCAGTGGGATAGCGGGAGGGACCGGGGAGCTGTTTTTT
many,.,TRBV20-1,TRBJ1-6,CSAGFTGSYNSPLHF,TGCAGTGCCGGATTTACAGGGAGCTATAATTCACCCCTCCACTTT
.,.,TRBV15,TRBJ2-5,CATSRDDSGFLETQYF,TGTGCCACCAGCAGAGATGATTCGGGGTTTCTGGAGACCCAGTACTTC
few,.,TRBV9,TRBJ2-6,CASSVGSKLSGANVLTF,TGTGCCAGCAGCGTAGGGTCGAAATTATCTGGGGCCAACGTCCTGACTTTC
many,.,TRBV5-1,TRBJ1-1,CASAPTGMNTEAFF,TGCGCCAGCGCGCCAACAGGGATGAACACTGAAGCTTTCTTT
many,.,TRBV12-3/TRBV12-4,TRBJ2-3,CASSPEWRTDTQYF,TGTGCCAGCAGTCCGGAGTGGAGGACAGATACGCAGTATTTT
many,.,TRBV6-1,TRBJ2-5,CASSELFQETQYF,TGTGCCAGCAGTGAGTTGTTCCAAGAGACCCAGTACTTC
few,.,TRBV7-3,TRBJ2-1,CASSLRGSGQGKRNEQFF,TGTGCCAGCAGCTTAAGAGGGTCCGGTCAGGGCAAACGCAATGAGCAGTTCTTC
many,.,TRBV5-1,TRBJ2-1,CASSLEGRGLDEQFF,TGCGCCAGCAGCTTGGAAGGTAGGGGTCTCGATGAGCAGTTCTTC
many,.,TRBV10-3,TRBJ1-1,CAISDKGTEAFF,TGTGCCATCAGTGACAAAGGCACTGAAGCTTTCTTT
many,.,TRBV3-1,TRBJ1-1,CASSQVLSNTEAFF,TGTGCCAGCAGCCAAGTTCTATCGAACACTGAAGCTTTCTTT
.,.,TRBV7-9,TRBJ2-4,CASSQVHGQLAKNIQYF,TGTGCCAGCAGCCAAGTCCACGGACAACTAGCCAAAAACATTCAGTACTTC
.,.,TRBV7-9,TRBJ2-6,CASTISGWVGANVLTF,TGTGCCAGCACCATCTCAGGCTGGGTAGGGGCCAACGTCCTGACTTTC
few,TRBD1,TRBV20-1,TRBJ1-1,CSAPDREATEAFF,TGCAGTGCTCCAGACAGGGAAGCCACTGAAGCTTTCTTT
many,.,TRBV20-1,TRBJ2-3,CSAEGRGRTDTQYF,TGCAGTGCGGAGGGCCGGGGCCGCACAGATACGCAGTATTTT
few,.,TRBV19,TRBJ2-2,CASSIRPQAAGELFF,TGTGCCAGTAGTATAAGACCGCAAGCCGCCGGGGAGCTGTTTTTT
many,.,TRBV5-1,TRBJ1-1,CASSLDSTGTEAFF,TGCGCCAGCAGCTTGGATTCAACGGGGACTGAAGCTTTCTTT
many,TRBD2,TRBV5-1,TRBJ2-7,CASSLLAGSDEQYF,TGCGCCAGCAGCTTACTAGCGGGAAGTGACGAGCAGTACTTC
many,.,TRBV27,TRBJ2-7,CASSLTGTQSYEQYF,TGTGCCAGCAGTCTCACCGGGACACAATCCTACGAGCAGTACTTC
many,.,TRBV12-3/TRBV12-4,TRBJ2-7,CASSYTGTEQYF,TGTGCCAGCAGCTATACAGGGACCGAGCAGTACTTC
many,TRBD2,TRBV29-1,TRBJ2-3,CSVPLTSGGQTVGLTDTQYF,TGCAGCGTCCCGCTGACTAGCGGGGGGCAGACGGTAGGCCTGACAGATACGCAGTATTTT
many,.,TRBV15,TRBJ2-4,CATSRLDKNIQYF,TGTGCCACCAGCCGCTTAGACAAAAACATTCAGTACTTC